Following are 26 T cell receptor beta chains from one sample sequenced in a study of PD-1 blockade in mismatch repair-deficient tumors. Sequenced by immunoSEQ multiplex PCR; TCRdb stores in-frame clones only, minus some. The sample contains 30,000 to 40,000 clones, about 88% of which appear only once. The material sequenced was peripheral blood, taken 75 to 85 weeks after starting pembrolizumab. These receptors all come from an adult with mismatch repair-deficient cancer.

This chain joins TRBV27 and TRBJ2-1, with D perhaps matching TRBD1 (6 bases). Trimming removed 6 bases from V and 6 bases from J, with 21 bases in between. The germline gives CDR1 MNHEY, CDR2 SMNVEV (reference sequence). The CDR3 runs to 16 residues. CDR3: CASSPEGVAPSNEQFF. CDR3 nucleotide sequence: TGTGCCAGCAGCCCAGAGGGGGTTGCCCCTTCCAATGAGCAGTTCTTC.

The J gene is TRBJ2-3, the V gene TRBV6-5; possible D gene TRBD2, 6 bases. CDR1 is MNHEY, CDR2 SVGAGI, per germline. Deletions cut 0 bases from V and 5 bases from J, with 15 bases between. The CDR3 covers 16 residues. The CDR3 loop is CASSYSPMEGIDTQYF. CDR3 bases: TGTGCCAGCAGTTACTCGCCTATGGAGGGCATAGATACGCAGTATTTT.

V usage is TRBV5-1 and J usage is TRBJ1-5; D is undetermined. Germline-derived CDR1 and CDR2 are SGHRS and YFSETQ. V shed 2 bases and J shed 2 bases, with 5 bases lying between them. The CDR3 has 13 amino acids. The CDR3 here is CASSLTGNQPQHF. Here the CDR3 DNA reads TGCGCCAGCAGCTTAACAGGCAATCAGCCCCAGCATTTT.

The rearrangement uses TRBV30 and TRBJ1-1; 7 bases line up with TRBD1. This CDR3 is built from 13 residues. The germline V gene encodes CDR1 GTSNPN and CDR2 SVGIG (reference sequence). Trimming removed 4 bases from V and 5 bases from J; junction bases left unmatched: 7. In DNA, the CDR3 is TGTGCCTGGACCGGACAGGTTCGGACTGAAGCTTTCTTT. Residues: CAWTGQVRTEAFF.

This clone was detected once. The genes are TRBV5-6 and TRBJ2-7; the D is unclear. The CDR3 is 11 residues long. V lost 4 bases to trimming and J lost 3 bases, with 5 bases between them. Germline CDR1 SGHDT, CDR2 YYEEEE. The CDR3 sequence is CASSGLYEQYF. The CDR3 DNA sequence: TGTGCCAGCAGCGGCCTCTACGAGCAGTACTTC.

The rearrangement joins TRBV11-2 to TRBJ2-7, with 10 nucleotides matching TRBD2. Germline CDR1 reads SGHAT; CDR2 reads FQNNGV. The V segment lost 0 bases and the J segment 3 bases; nucleotides outside the gene matches: 8. The CDR3 length is 17 residues. CDR3 DNA sequence: TGTGCCAGCAGCTTAGACTCAGCGGGAGGGACCCACTACGAGCAGTACTTC. Its translation is CASSLDSAGGTHYEQYF.

This clone appeared a single time. This rearrangement joins TRBV29-1 to TRBJ2-2; D might be TRBD1 (5 bases). V dropped 7 bases and J dropped 6 bases, with 12 bases sitting between them. CDR3 length: 12 residues. Germline V gene lookup returns CDR1 SQVTM and CDR2 ANQGSEA. CDR3 DNA sequence: TGCAGCGCAGGACGACAGTCCGGGGAGCTGTTTTTT. This gives the protein CSAGRQSGELFF.

This clone was recorded a few times. The V and J genes are TRBV19 and TRBJ2-7, with D possibly matching TRBD2 (5 bases). Germline lookup yields CDR1 LNHDA and CDR2 SQIVND (reference sequence). V was cut by 3 bases and J by 6 bases, with 9 bases left in between. This CDR3 comprises 12 residues. The chain's CDR3 is CASSIGKGEQYF. CDR3 bases: TGTGCCAGTAGTATCGGGAAGGGCGAGCAGTACTTC. Full variable domain (rest looked up from reference TRBV19 and TRBJ2-7): DGGITQSPKYLFRKEGQNVTLSCEQNLNHDAMYWYRQDPGQGLRLIYYSQIVNDFQKGDIAEGYSVSREKKESFPLTVTSAQKNPTAFYLCASSIGKGEQYFGPGTRLTVT.

The sample holds one count of this clone. This sequence joins TRBV5-1 and TRBJ2-2; TRBD2 is a possible D gene (7 bases). From germline, CDR1 is SGHRS and CDR2 YFSETQ. The CDR3 runs to 16 residues. V gave up 5 bases and J gave up 0 bases, with 14 bases separating them. The CDR3 DNA follows: TGCGCCAGCAGGGGAGGGACACCCGCGAACACCGGGGAGCTGTTTTTT. Its protein product is CASRGGTPANTGELFF.

The chain recombines TRBV7-9 with TRBJ2-3; 9 nucleotides align to TRBD2. Unmatched junction bases numbered 4, after V lost 5 bases and J lost 1 base. The CDR3 is made up of 15 amino acids. Germline V gene lookup returns CDR1 SEHNR and CDR2 FQNEAQ (reference sequence). The CDR3 loop reads CASSIRTSGTDTQYF. The CDR3 DNA follows: TGTGCCAGCAGCATTCGGACTAGCGGCACAGATACGCAGTATTTT.

The chain carries TRBV10-1 and TRBJ1-3; D is uncertain. CDR1 is WNHNN, CDR2 SYGVQD, per germline (reference sequence). Trimming took 8 bases from V and 2 from J, leaving 13 bases between them. This CDR3 region has 14 residues. CDR3 coding DNA: TGCGCCAGCGTAGGGCAGTTACCTGGAAACACCATATATTTT. It is translated as CASVGQLPGNTIYF.

This clone was picked up one time. The rearrangement links TRBV6-5 to TRBJ1-2; possibly TRBD1 for D (6 bases). The ends were cut back, 5 bases at V and 4 bases at J, with 14 bases in the middle. Per germline, CDR1 MNHEY and CDR2 SVGAGI. The CDR3 totals 14 residues. The CDR3 region is CASSKDSPPYGYTF. As DNA, the CDR3 is TGTGCCAGCAGTAAGGACAGTCCCCCCTATGGCTACACCTTC.

The V call is TRBV29-1, the J call TRBJ2-5; 10 bases line up with TRBD1. This CDR3 has 13 amino acids. The V and J ends lost 6 bases and 4 bases, in that order; junction bases with no gene match: 5. Per germline, CDR1 SQVTM and CDR2 ANQGSEA. CDR3 protein: CSVDRGWLETQYF. CDR3 DNA sequence: TGCAGCGTGGACAGGGGGTGGTTAGAGACCCAGTACTTC.

This clone showed up just a few times. The chain has TRBV7-3 and TRBJ1-1; D may be TRBD1 (6 bases). This CDR3 region has 17 residues. Trimming stripped 5 bases from V and 4 bases from J, with 23 bases between. CDR1 and CDR2 (germline): SGHTA, FQGTGA. CDR3 sequence reads: CASSPGPGQGTGTEAFF. The CDR3 DNA sequence: TGTGCCAGCAGCCCGGGTCCGGGGCAGGGGACGGGCACTGAAGCTTTCTTT.

The chain has TRBV19 and TRBJ1-1; 9 bases line up with TRBD1. The length of the CDR3 is 16 residues. Per the germline V gene, CDR1 is LNHDA and CDR2 is SQIVND (reference sequence). V was clipped by 9 bases and J by 0 bases; unmatched bases: 11. The CDR3 bases are TGTGCCAGCAGATTCACCGGGACAGGGATGAACACTGAAGCTTTCTTT. This translates into CASRFTGTGMNTEAFF. Combining the CDR3 with reference TRBV19 and TRBJ1-1 gives the whole variable domain DGGITQSPKYLFRKEGQNVTLSCEQNLNHDAMYWYRQDPGQGLRLIYYSQIVNDFQKGDIAEGYSVSREKKESFPLTVTSAQKNPTAFYLCASRFTGTGMNTEAFFGQGTRLTVV.

The chain is built from TRBV19 and TRBJ2-1, with D tentatively TRBD2 (7 bases). This CDR3 spans 13 amino acids. V lost 10 bases and J lost 7, with 17 bases in between. The germline gives CDR1 LNHDA, CDR2 SQIVND (reference sequence). CDR3 amino acids: CATHRGARNEQFF. CDR3 DNA sequence: TGTGCCACCCACCGGGGGGCGCGGAATGAGCAGTTCTTC.

This sequence joins TRBV19 and TRBJ1-1; 12 bases agree with TRBD1. CDR1 is LNHDA, CDR2 SQIVND, per germline (reference sequence). Trimming at V came to 5 bases and at J to 9 bases, leaving 10 bases not matched to a gene. There are 15 residues in the CDR3. CDR3 region: CASSLRDRGRRKAFF. The CDR3 nucleotides are TGTGCCAGTAGTCTCCGGGACAGGGGGCGAAGGAAAGCTTTCTTT.

This chain connects TRBV27 to TRBJ2-1; the D call may be TRBD1 or TRBD2 (6 bases each). The CDR3 contains 16 residues. CDR1 is MNHEY, CDR2 SMNVEV, per germline (reference sequence). The V gene lost 3 bases and the J gene lost 3 bases, with 15 bases spanning the gap. The CDR3 DNA reads as TGTGCCAGCAGTTTTCCTACGGGGGCGGGCTACAATGAGCAGTTCTTC. As protein: CASSFPTGAGYNEQFF.

The V gene is TRBV2, the J gene TRBJ2-5, with 9 bases aligning to TRBD2. The germline V gene encodes CDR1 SNHLY and CDR2 FYNNEI. The CDR3 extends over 14 amino acids. J was trimmed by 6 bases and V by 10 bases; bases with no gene match: 12. DNA of the CDR3: TGTGCCACCCTAGCCGGCGGGAGGGAACAGACCCAGTACTTC. Its translation: CATLAGGREQTQYF.

The chain combines TRBV27 with TRBJ2-1; 10 bases are a match to TRBD2. The CDR3 totals 16 residues. Losses at the gene ends were 2 bases for V and 5 bases for J; bases not matched to a gene: 6. Germline-derived CDR1 and CDR2 are MNHEY and SMNVEV (reference sequence). Here the CDR3 reads CASSLKGLAWDNEQFF. The CDR3 coding sequence is TGTGCCAGCAGTTTAAAGGGACTAGCGTGGGACAATGAGCAGTTCTTC.

This chain links TRBV6-1 with TRBJ1-5; 8 bases fit TRBD1. V trimming: 2 bases; J trimming: 6 bases; junction bases outside the gene matches: 6. From germline, CDR1 is MNHNS and CDR2 SASEGT. The length of the CDR3 is 15 residues. CDR3 DNA: TGTGCCAGCAGTGAATTTGGACAGGGACCTCAGCCCCAGCATTTT. Translating it yields CASSEFGQGPQPQHF.

The sample holds a few counts of this clone. This chain links TRBV27 with TRBJ2-2; 7 bases are a match to TRBD1. The CDR3 has 14 residues. Per the germline V gene, CDR1 is MNHEY and CDR2 is SMNVEV (reference sequence). V dropped 4 bases and J dropped 3; count of bases not matched to a gene: 2. CDR3 coding DNA: TGTGCCAGCAGTTCGGGACAGCACACCGGGGAGCTGTTTTTT. Translation gives CASSSGQHTGELFF.

J is TRBJ2-5 and V is TRBV2; unclear D gene. The CDR3 consists of 11 residues. Germline V gene lookup returns CDR1 SNHLY and CDR2 FYNNEI. V was clipped by 4 bases and J by 2 bases, with 2 bases between them. As DNA, the CDR3 is TGTGCCAGCAGTGTTCAAGAGACCCAGTACTTC. Protein sequence: CASSVQETQYF.

This sequence joins TRBV5-8 and TRBJ2-3, with 9 bases matching TRBD1. The CDR3 extends over 20 amino acids. From germline, CDR1 is SGHTS and CDR2 YDEGEE. V was clipped by 3 bases and J by 0 bases; unmatched bases: 17. CDR3 coding DNA: TGTGCCAGCAGCTACACTTGGGGGACAGGGCTCATTTCTAGCACAGATACGCAGTATTTT. Translating gives CASSYTWGTGLISSTDTQYF.

This clone has just a few counts. The V call is TRBV19, the J call TRBJ1-2; TRBD1 matches at 7 bases. With 3 bases clipped from V and 10 bases from J, the junction kept 11 bases outside the gene matches. CDR3 length: 14 amino acids. Germline assignment: CDR1 LNHDA and CDR2 SQIVND (reference sequence). As DNA, the CDR3 is TGTGCCAGTAGTATTTCTGCAGGGGGTTTTGACTACACCTTC. Its protein is CASSISAGGFDYTF.

The chain combines TRBV6-1 with TRBJ1-4; possibly TRBD1 for D (5 bases). V was shortened by 3 bases and J by 11 bases, with 13 bases between the two germline ends. This CDR3 comprises 13 residues. Germline V lookup: CDR1 MNHNS, CDR2 SASEGT. The CDR3 bases are TGTGCCAGCAGTGAGGCCAGCTGGGGGAAACTGTTTTTT. Translation gives CASSEASWGKLFF.